Here is one T cell receptor beta chain with its context. Antigen specificity is unknown. The CDR3 runs 19 residues. From germline, CDR1 is SGHAT and CDR2 FQNNGV. After removal of 2 bases from V and 7 bases from J, the junction contained 19 bases not matched to a gene. These data belong to a study of response to subunit inactivated influenza vaccine. Study results and limitations: Seasonal influenza vaccination, on each occasion, was suggested by the authors to recruit few new T cells.

TCRdb redid the calling of the RT-PCR reads with MiXCR, one entry per CDR3 protein. The sample has around 150,000 distinct CDR3 sequences, roughly 10% seen once; the top ten hold under 15%. This chain links TRBV11-2 with TRBJ2-5, with 10 bases identical to TRBD2. The clonotype was recovered from a middle-aged man who received an inactivated influenza vaccine. The source material was non-naive T cells sorted from PBMCs, sampled roughly 6 weeks after vaccination. CDR3 DNA: TGTGCCAGCAGCTTAAGGTCCGCCGCGCTAGCGGGGGCCGAAGGGACCCAGTACTTC. It translates to CASSLRSAALAGAEGTQYF.